The T cell receptor beta chain under discussion was sequenced for a study of cytomegalovirus exposure and HLA in healthy donors. Study results and caveats: In an earlier analysis, most TCR beta V segments were productive about 87% or about 30% of the time. Among immune exposure information, only CMV serostatus was available. Common viral pathogens were later found to be apparently linked to several of the most significant clusters.

PCR was performed using 60 Vbeta and 13 Jbeta primers. Sequencing used immunoSEQ multiplex PCR; TCRdb keeps in-frame clones, though not all of them. The table lists approximately 160,000 clones, about four fifths of them singletons. Germline CDR1 reads LNHNV; CDR2 reads YYDKDF (reference sequence). CDR3 length: 12 residues. V was shortened by 0 bases and J by 8 bases, with 7 bases between the two germline ends. This clone has just a few counts. Its target is unknown. The sequence came from a man aged 45-65 years in good health and CMV-seropositive. The chain uses TRBV15 and TRBJ1-1; no clear D. Material: PBMCs. This chain's CDR3 is CATSRDGTEAFF. CDR3 in DNA: TGTGCCACCAGCAGAGATGGTACAGAAGCTTTCTTT.